This TCR beta chain was obtained from a study of CD4 T cells in relation to SARS-CoV-2 and coronaviruses. Study-wide findings and caveats: The cross-reactivity analysis covered only spike protein, not other viral proteins. In approximately 71% of donors, memory CD4+ clonotypes crossrecognized SARS-CoV-2 and at least one common cold coronavirus spike.

Turning to this clone: Its antigen is not identified.

The CDR3 covers 13 residues. V was pared by 8 bases and J by 2 bases, with 13 bases between. The germline V gene encodes CDR1 MNHEY and CDR2 SVGAGI. Unexposed donor CD4+ T cells date from about 2010-2019, before the COVID-19 pandemic. After approximately ten days of culture, CD4+ T cells were isolated. Cultures held some 1.8 million PBMCs per well with approximately 10 IU/ml IL-2. TCRdb keeps only in-frame clones here, not all; method: immunoSEQ multiplex PCR. The sample records some 14,000 clones, just under 80% being singletons. This rearrangement joins TRBV6-5 to TRBJ2-7; D uncertain. The sequence came from a human donor in good health. The sample consisted of CD4+ T cells from PBMCs, cultured in vitro. CDR3: CASQMAQAYEQYF. The CDR3 DNA reads as TGTGCCAGCCAAATGGCGCAGGCCTACGAGCAGTACTTC.